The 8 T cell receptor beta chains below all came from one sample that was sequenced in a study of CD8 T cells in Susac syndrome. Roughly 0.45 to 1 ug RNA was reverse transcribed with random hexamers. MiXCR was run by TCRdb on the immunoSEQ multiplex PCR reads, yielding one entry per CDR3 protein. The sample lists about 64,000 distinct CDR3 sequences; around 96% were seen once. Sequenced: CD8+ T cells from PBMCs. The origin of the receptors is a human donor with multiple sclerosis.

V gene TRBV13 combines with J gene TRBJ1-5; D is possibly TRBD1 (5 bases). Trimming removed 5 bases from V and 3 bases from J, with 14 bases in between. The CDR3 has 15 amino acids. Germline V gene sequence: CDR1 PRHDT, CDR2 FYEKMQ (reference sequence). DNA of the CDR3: TGTGCCAGCAGCGTTAGTAGGGGTCACAATCAGCCCCAGCATTTT. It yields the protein CASSVSRGHNQPQHF. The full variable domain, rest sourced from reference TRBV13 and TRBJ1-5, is AAGVIQSPRHLIKEKRETATLKCYPIPRHDTVYWYQQGPGQDPQFLISFYEKMQSDKGSIPDRFSAQQFSDYHSELNMSSLELGDSALYFCASSVSRGHNQPQHFGDGTRLSIL.

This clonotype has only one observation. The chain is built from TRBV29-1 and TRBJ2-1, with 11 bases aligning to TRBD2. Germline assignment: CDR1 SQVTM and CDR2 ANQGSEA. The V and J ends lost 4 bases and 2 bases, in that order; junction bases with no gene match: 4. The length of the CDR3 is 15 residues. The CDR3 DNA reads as TGCAGCGTTGCCATAGCGGGGGGGCCCTACAATGAGCAGTTCTTC. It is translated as CSVAIAGGPYNEQFF.

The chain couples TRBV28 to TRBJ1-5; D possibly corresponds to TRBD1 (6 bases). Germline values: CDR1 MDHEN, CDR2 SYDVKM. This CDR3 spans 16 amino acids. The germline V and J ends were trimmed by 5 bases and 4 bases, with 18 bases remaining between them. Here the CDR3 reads CASSRRRGAENQPQHF. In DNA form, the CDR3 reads TGTGCCAGCAGTCGCCGGCGGGGGGCGGAGAATCAGCCCCAGCATTTT.

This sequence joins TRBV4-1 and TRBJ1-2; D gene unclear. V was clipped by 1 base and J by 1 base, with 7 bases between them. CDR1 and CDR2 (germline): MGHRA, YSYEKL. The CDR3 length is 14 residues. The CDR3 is CASSQVGSNYGYTF. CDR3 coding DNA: TGCGCCAGCAGCCAAGTGGGCAGTAACTATGGCTACACCTTC.

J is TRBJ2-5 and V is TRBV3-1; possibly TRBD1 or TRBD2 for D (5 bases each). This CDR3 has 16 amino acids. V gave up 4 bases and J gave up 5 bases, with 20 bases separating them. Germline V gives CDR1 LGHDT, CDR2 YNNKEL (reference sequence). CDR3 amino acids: CASSPLRGAGAETQYF. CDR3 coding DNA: TGTGCCAGCAGCCCTCTCCGAGGTGCCGGGGCGGAGACCCAGTACTTC.

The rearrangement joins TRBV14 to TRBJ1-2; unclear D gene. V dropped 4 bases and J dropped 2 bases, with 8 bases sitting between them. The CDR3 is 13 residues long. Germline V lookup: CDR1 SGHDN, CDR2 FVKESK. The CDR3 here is CASSPLRNYGYTF. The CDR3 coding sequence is TGTGCCAGCAGCCCGCTCAGGAACTATGGCTACACCTTC.

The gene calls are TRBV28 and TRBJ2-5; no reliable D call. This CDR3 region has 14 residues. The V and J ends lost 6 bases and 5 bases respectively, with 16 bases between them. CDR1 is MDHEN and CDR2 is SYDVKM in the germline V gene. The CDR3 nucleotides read TGTGCCAGCAGCCGGCCTGGGGTGGACGAGACCCAGTACTTC. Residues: CASSRPGVDETQYF.

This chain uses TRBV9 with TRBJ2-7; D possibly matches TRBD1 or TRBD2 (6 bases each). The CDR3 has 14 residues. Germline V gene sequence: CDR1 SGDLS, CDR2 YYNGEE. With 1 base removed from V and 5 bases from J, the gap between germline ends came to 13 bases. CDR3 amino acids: CASSVKGGGNEQYF. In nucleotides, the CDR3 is TGTGCCAGCAGCGTAAAAGGAGGGGGGAACGAGCAGTACTTC. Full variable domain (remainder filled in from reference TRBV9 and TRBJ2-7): DSGVTQTPKHLITATGQRVTLRCSPRSGDLSVYWYQQSLDQGLQFLIQYYNGEERAKGNILERFSAQQFPDLHSELNLSSLELGDSALYFCASSVKGGGNEQYFGPGTRLTVT.